The 2 T cell receptor beta chains reported below all come from one sample, sequenced in a study of blood T cells in healthy people across ages. For the second PCR, which ran for about 7 to 11 cycles, a sample-barcoded 5' primer and a J-beta primer mix were used. Each CDR3 protein gets one entry after TCRdb re-called the 5' RACE reads with MiXCR. This sample has hundreds of thousands of distinct CDR3 sequences, with around 43% found just once. Sequences were obtained from blood. Source of these receptors: a man aged 60 to 75 in good health.

About this clonotype itself: Since no conserved phenylalanine or tryptophan closes the CDR3, a read error is the likely cause. V is TRBV2 and J is TRBJ2-7; D is possibly TRBD1 (5 bases). V was cut by 5 bases and J by 0 bases, with 14 bases left in between. Germline CDR1 and CDR2: SNHLY and FYNNEI. The CDR3 runs to 15 residues. DNA of the CDR3: TGTGCCAGCAGTAGAGACAGAAGCCTCTCCTACGAGCAGTACTTA. Translating it yields CASSRDRSLSYEQYL.

The V call is TRBV29-1, the J call TRBJ2-5; D is uncertain. The ends were cut back, 3 bases at V and 4 bases at J, with 12 bases in the middle. This CDR3 is built from 13 residues. Germline assignment: CDR1 SQVTM and CDR2 ANQGSEA. CDR3 protein: CSVEGLGGETQYF. For the CDR3, the DNA is TGCAGCGTTGAGGGCCTTGGCGGAGAGACCCAGTACTTC.